These 18 T cell receptor beta chains were all obtained from the same sample, sequenced in a study of glioma-infiltrating T cells after dendritic cell vaccination. Some clones are missing from TCRdb's copy, which holds only in-frame ones; the method was immunoSEQ multiplex PCR. This sample has under 70,000 clones, with 80% to 85% found just once. This material consisted of blood, taken before dendritic cell vaccination. These receptors were taken from a human donor with glioblastoma.

This sequence joins TRBV7-9 and TRBJ2-5; the match to TRBD2 covers 11 bases. Per the germline V gene, CDR1 is SEHNR and CDR2 is FQNEAQ (reference sequence). This CDR3 has 16 amino acids. Trimming at V came to 5 bases and at J to 1 base, leaving 6 bases not matched to a gene. The DNA for the CDR3 is TGTGCCAGCAGCGAACCTAGCGGGGGGCTCCAAGAGACCCAGTACTTC. Its translation is CASSEPSGGLQETQYF.

The rearrangement joins TRBV6-1 to TRBJ2-7; D gene ambiguous. Germline values: CDR1 MNHNS, CDR2 SASEGT. The CDR3 runs 15 residues. V was trimmed by 2 bases and J by 5 bases, leaving 16 bases between them. The CDR3 protein is CASSEQVGTPHEQYF. CDR3 in DNA: TGTGCCAGCAGTGAACAGGTCGGTACGCCCCACGAGCAGTACTTC.

This chain links TRBV6-5 with TRBJ1-1, with a weak D call TRBD1 (6 bases). CDR1 is MNHEY and CDR2 is SVGAGI in the germline V gene. The V gene lost 6 bases and the J gene lost 5 bases, with 16 bases spanning the gap. This CDR3 is 14 amino acids long. CDR3: CASRQTGRGTEAFF. CDR3 in DNA: TGTGCCAGCAGACAAACAGGGAGGGGTACTGAAGCTTTCTTT.

The chain links TRBV5-1 to TRBJ1-6; D gene ambiguous. Germline lookup yields CDR1 SGHRS and CDR2 YFSETQ. Trimming removed 0 bases at V and 8 bases at J, with 9 bases between. The CDR3 has 14 residues. This CDR3 reads CASSLDEDYSPLHF. For the CDR3, the DNA is TGCGCCAGCAGCTTGGACGAGGACTATTCACCCCTCCACTTT.

This chain connects TRBV27 to TRBJ2-2; D ambiguous. This CDR3 has 14 amino acids. The V end was cut by 3 bases, the J end by 3 bases, with 8 bases between. Germline V gives CDR1 MNHEY, CDR2 SMNVEV (reference sequence). CDR3 DNA sequence: TGTGCCAGCAGTTTCCGTCGTTACACCGGGGAGCTGTTTTTT. Encoded protein: CASSFRRYTGELFF.

The chain joins TRBV2 to TRBJ1-2; no clear D gene. This CDR3 region has 14 residues. V shed 2 bases and J shed 2 bases, with 9 bases lying between them. Germline-derived CDR1 and CDR2 are SNHLY and FYNNEI. CDR3 in amino acids: CASSEWLENYGYTF. In nucleotides, the CDR3 is TGTGCCAGCAGTGAATGGTTGGAGAACTATGGCTACACCTTC.

A single count supports this clone. The chain uses TRBV6-1 and TRBJ1-5; D call uncertain. In germline, CDR1 is MNHNS, CDR2 SASEGT. The CDR3 extends over 13 amino acids. V was trimmed by 5 bases and J by 7 bases, leaving 12 bases between them. The CDR3 bases are TGTGCCAGCAGTACTAGGGCATGGCAGCCCCAGCATTTT. Translated: CASSTRAWQPQHF.

The chain carries TRBV5-6 and TRBJ1-1; maybe TRBD1 (6 bases). Per germline, CDR1 SGHDT and CDR2 YYEEEE. This CDR3 comprises 13 residues. Trimming pared 4 bases from V and 4 bases from J, leaving 11 bases between. The DNA for the CDR3 is TGTGCCAGCAGCACGGACAGCTGCACTGAAGCTTTCTTT. Residues: CASSTDSCTEAFF.

This chain uses TRBV19 with TRBJ2-3; 8 positions match TRBD2. Germline V gene lookup returns CDR1 LNHDA and CDR2 SQIVND (reference sequence). Losses at the gene ends were 6 bases for V and 0 bases for J; bases not matched to a gene: 8. The CDR3 length is 16 residues. CDR3 sequence (DNA): TGTGCCAGTAGAAATCATGAGCGGGGGAGCACAGATACGCAGTATTTT. Its protein product is CASRNHERGSTDTQYF. The whole variable domain, filled in from reference TRBV19 and TRBJ2-3, reads DGGITQSPKYLFRKEGQNVTLSCEQNLNHDAMYWYRQDPGQGLRLIYYSQIVNDFQKGDIAEGYSVSREKKESFPLTVTSAQKNPTAFYLCASRNHERGSTDTQYFGPGTRLTVL.

The chain links TRBV6-5 to TRBJ2-5, with D perhaps TRBD1 (6 bases). The CDR3 contains 13 residues. CDR1 is MNHEY, CDR2 SVGAGI, per germline. Trimming stripped 6 bases from V and 9 bases from J, with 17 bases between. CDR3: CASRRQGNEAQYF. DNA for the CDR3: TGTGCCAGCAGGCGCCAGGGGAATGAGGCCCAGTACTTC.

The count of this clone is one. The J gene is TRBJ2-2, the V gene TRBV10-1, with D hard to call. The germline gives CDR1 WNHNN, CDR2 SYGVQD (reference sequence). The germline V and J ends were trimmed by 6 bases and 3 bases, with 11 bases remaining between them. The CDR3 consists of 14 residues. CDR3 bases: TGCGCCAGCAGCCAGGTTTTCGACACCGGGGAGCTGTTTTTT. This sequence encodes CASSQVFDTGELFF.

This clone was observed a single time. The chain has TRBV7-9 and TRBJ2-1; 7 positions agree with TRBD2. The CDR3 is 14 amino acids. The ends lost 10 bases at V and 5 bases at J; junction bases unmatched: 11. The germline CDR1 and CDR2 sequences are SEHNR and FQNEAQ (reference sequence). The CDR3 region has the DNA TGTGCCAAAGCGGGGCAAGATACTCACAATGAGCAGTTCTTC. Translated: CAKAGQDTHNEQFF.

The chain joins TRBV4-1 to TRBJ1-2; D gene ambiguous. The CDR3 is 13 amino acids. Germline CDR1 MGHRA, CDR2 YSYEKL. Trimming left V 0 bases short and J 4 bases short, with 6 bases between. The CDR3 nucleotides are TGCGCCAGCAGCCAAGACCCCCTCTATGGCTACACCTTC. Protein sequence: CASSQDPLYGYTF.

This sequence joins TRBV18 and TRBJ2-3; D perhaps matches TRBD1 (6 bases). Deletions cut 2 bases from V and 1 base from J, with 19 bases between. Germline assignment: CDR1 KGHSH and CDR2 LQKENI. CDR3 length equals 18 residues. The DNA for the CDR3 is TGTGCCAGCTCACCAACACGAGTACAGGGTAGGGGCACAGATACGCAGTATTTT. It specifies CASSPTRVQGRGTDTQYF.

The chain has TRBV6-1 and TRBJ1-1; D unclear. This CDR3 comprises 14 residues. Germline-derived CDR1 and CDR2 are MNHNS and SASEGT. Trimming shortened V by 6 bases and J by 4 bases, and 15 bases separated the two germline ends. The CDR3 region is CASSSKGGSTEAFF. The CDR3, as DNA: TGTGCCAGCAGCTCCAAGGGAGGGAGCACTGAAGCTTTCTTT.

The chain couples TRBV5-1 to TRBJ1-1; 7 nucleotides align to TRBD1. V gave up 4 bases and J gave up 4 bases; unmatched junction bases: 4. The germline gives CDR1 SGHRS, CDR2 YFSETQ. The CDR3 runs 13 residues. The CDR3 sequence is CASSLGGVTEAFF. The CDR3 DNA reads as TGCGCCAGCAGCCTAGGGGGCGTCACTGAAGCTTTCTTT.

This clone was seen only once. Other nucleotide sequences in the sample specify the same CDR3. The J gene is TRBJ1-4, the V gene TRBV28, with TRBD1 matching 10 bases. Germline assignment: CDR1 MDHEN and CDR2 SYDVKM. V was pared by 3 bases and J by 5 bases, with 3 bases of the junction left unmatched. This CDR3 contains 15 residues. The CDR3 DNA is TGTGCCAGCAGTTTGGGGGGACAGGGGAATGAAAAACTGTTTTTT. This codes for CASSLGGQGNEKLFF.

The chain joins TRBV25-1 to TRBJ2-1, with 8 bases aligning to TRBD1. V gave up 7 bases and J gave up 8 bases; unmatched junction bases: 7. The CDR3 has 13 amino acids. The germline V gene encodes CDR1 MGHDK and CDR2 SYGVNS. The CDR3 reads CASIPDRVDEQFF. CDR3 in DNA: TGTGCCAGCATTCCGGACAGGGTCGATGAGCAGTTCTTC.